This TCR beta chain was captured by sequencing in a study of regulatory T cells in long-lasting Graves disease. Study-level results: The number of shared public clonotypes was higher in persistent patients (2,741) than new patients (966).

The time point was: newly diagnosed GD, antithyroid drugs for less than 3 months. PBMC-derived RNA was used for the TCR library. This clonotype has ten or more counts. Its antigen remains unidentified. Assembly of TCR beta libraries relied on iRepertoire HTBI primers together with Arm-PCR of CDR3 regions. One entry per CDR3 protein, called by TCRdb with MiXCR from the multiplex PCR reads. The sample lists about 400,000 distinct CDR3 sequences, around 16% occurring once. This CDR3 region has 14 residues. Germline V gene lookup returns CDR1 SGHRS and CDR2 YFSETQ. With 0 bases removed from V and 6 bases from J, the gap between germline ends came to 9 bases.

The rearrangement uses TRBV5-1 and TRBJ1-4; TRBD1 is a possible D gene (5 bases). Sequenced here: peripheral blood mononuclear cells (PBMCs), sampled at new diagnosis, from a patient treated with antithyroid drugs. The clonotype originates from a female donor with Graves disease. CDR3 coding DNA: TGCGCCAGCAGCTTGGGGGGCACGGATGAAAAACTGTTTTTT. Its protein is CASSLGGTDEKLFF.